The present T cell receptor beta chain was sequenced within a study of shared clonotypes between healthy human individuals. Profiling relied on immunoSEQ multiplex PCR, and the TCRdb table lists in-frame clones only, not all of them. The sample contains about 470,000 clones, about four fifths of which appear only once. This CDR3 has 13 amino acids. With 3 bases removed from V and 1 base from J, the gap between germline ends came to 7 bases. CDR1 MGHDK and CDR2 SYGVNS come from the germline V gene. The specimen sequenced was PBMCs. The chain combines TRBV25-1 with TRBJ2-7, with D hard to call. This receptor was taken from a woman aged 40 to 49 in good health. Some clones in this sample may be carry-over from other donors' samples. CDR3 loop: CASSDLGSYEQYF. DNA for the CDR3: TGTGCCAGCAGTGATCTCGGGTCCTACGAGCAGTACTTC.